This TCR beta chain was captured by sequencing in a study of early T cells in non-severe SARS-CoV-2 infection. Looking at the study overall: Chains were not paired, and sequencing was done on bulk RNA from unsorted whole blood.

Individual cDNA molecules received unique molecular identifiers during library preparation. One entry per CDR3 protein, called by TCRdb with MiXCR from the 5' RACE reads. The table has about 52,000 distinct CDR3 sequences, 11% seen once. This clonotype was counted ten times or more. CDR1 and CDR2 (germline): MNHEY, SVGEGT. The length of the CDR3 is 12 residues. V shed 8 bases and J shed 3 bases, with 9 bases lying between them. The clonotype was recovered from an adult who was a healthcare worker with PCR-confirmed SARS-CoV-2 infection or an uninfected control (not recorded which). Sequences were obtained from whole blood. V is TRBV6-2 or TRBV6-3 and J is TRBJ2-3; D not certain. For the CDR3, the DNA is TGTGCCAGCGGTGACCGGACAGATACGCAGTATTTT. It translates to CASGDRTDTQYF.